Listed below are T cell receptor beta chains from one sample, sequenced in a study of shared T cell receptors in the human thymus. TCRdb's table, derived via immunoSEQ multiplex PCR, lists solely in-frame clones and lacks some. There are 500,000 to 550,000 clones in the sample; about four fifths occur only once, and approximately 0.013% lies in the top ten. The same data also went into a second study, on human thymus T cells.

Specimen: thymocytes. Source of these receptors: a boy under three years old with a congenital heart defect. Both conserved end residues are part of each CDR3. D genes are given only for firm matches. Where a row states a size, it is once, few, many or the class of an expanded clone; other rows omit it.

>-|-|TRBJ2-7|TRBV11-3
CASSLSHRAYEQYF
TGTGCCAGCAGCTTATCCCACAGGGCCTACGAGCAGTACTTC
>TRBD1|-|TRBJ1-2|TRBV30
CAWSVLKDRFYVEGYGYTF
TGTGCCTGGAGTGTACTGAAGGACAGGTTCTACGTGGAAGGCTATGGCTACACCTTC
>-|-|TRBJ1-5|TRBV15
CATSREEGGQPQHF
TGTGCCACCAGCAGAGAAGAGGGCGGTCAGCCCCAGCATTTT
>TRBD1|-|TRBJ2-7|TRBV23-1
CASIRDRGPLRYYEQYF
TGCGCCAGCATACGGGACAGGGGACCCCTTCGCTACTACGAGCAGTACTTC
>TRBD1|-|TRBJ1-3|TRBV4-3
CASSQGTGRNAIYF
TGCGCCAGCAGCCAAGGGACAGGGAGAAACGCCATATATTTT
>-|few|TRBJ1-5|TRBV27
CASSPGGTKQPQHF
TGTGCCAGCAGTCCCGGCGGGACGAAACAGCCCCAGCATTTT
>TRBD2|-|TRBJ2-3|TRBV2
CASGRPLAGPTDTQYF
TGTGCCAGCGGTCGCCCCCTAGCGGGCCCCACAGATACGCAGTATTTT
>-|-|TRBJ1-2|TRBV5-1
CASSLGTSGSYYGYTF
TGCGCCAGCAGCTTGGGTACTTCGGGGAGCTACTATGGCTACACCTTC
>TRBD1|-|TRBJ1-2|TRBV4-3
CASSQETDRAPDRAMRYTF
TGCGCCAGCAGCCAAGAGACCGACAGGGCGCCGGACCGGGCTATGCGGTACACCTTC
>-|-|TRBJ1-1|TRBV19
CASSPRGGVNTEAFF
TGTGCCAGTAGCCCCAGGGGAGGGGTGAACACTGAAGCTTTCTTT
>-|-|TRBJ2-1|TRBV5-1
CASSLTDRAPGGFF
TGCGCCAGCAGCTTGACCGACAGGGCCCCCGGGGGGTTCTTC
>-|-|TRBJ2-1|TRBV6-6
CASSLHRDNEQFF
TGTGCCAGCAGTCTCCATCGGGACAATGAGCAGTTCTTC
>TRBD1|-|TRBJ2-7|TRBV5-4
CASSSQGQGAYEQYF
TGTGCCAGCAGCTCGCAGGGACAGGGGGCCTACGAGCAGTACTTC
>-|-|TRBJ1-1|TRBV27
CASSLHPRRQNTEAFF
TGTGCCAGCAGTCTTCACCCAAGGCGGCAGAACACTGAAGCTTTCTTT
>-|-|TRBJ2-7|TRBV14
CASSQDDPRDTAYEQYF
TGTGCCAGCAGCCAAGATGATCCCCGTGACACAGCCTACGAGCAGTACTTC
>-|once|TRBJ2-7|TRBV7-2
CASSQQGTSYEQYF
TGTGCCAGCAGCCAACAGGGGACTTCCTACGAGCAGTACTTC
>-|-|TRBJ1-2|TRBV10-2
CASRGGGKPSPVYGYTF
TGCGCCAGCAGAGGGGGAGGGAAACCATCCCCGGTGTATGGCTACACCTTC
>-|-|TRBJ2-5|TRBV10-3
CAISESNCLAETQYF
TGTGCCATCAGTGAGTCGAACTGCCTTGCAGAGACCCAGTACTTC
>TRBD1|-|TRBJ2-2|TRBV27
CASSPGDSPRELFF
TGTGCCAGCAGTCCAGGGGACAGCCCCCGGGAGCTGTTTTTT